This T cell receptor beta chain came from a study of radiotherapy plus CTLA-4 blockade in lung cancer. In the study overall: Of all patients, approximately 19% responded objectively and approximately 30% showed disease control. Study-level findings and limits: Early blood T cell clone changes and increased post-radiation serum interferon-beta were reportedly the strongest response predictors. TCR clones originating in tumors grew in number in blood after radiotherapy plus ipilimumab.

The protocol was immunoSEQ multiplex PCR, while the TCRdb copy is restricted to in-frame clones and leaves out a portion. The table lists approximately 40,000 clones, about 86% of them singletons. With regard to this clone: Its target is unknown.

Trimming shortened V by 0 bases and J by 5 bases, and 6 bases separated the two germline ends. Germline CDR1 SQVTM, CDR2 ANQGSEA. CDR3 size: 12 residues. Receiving focal radiation plus CTLA-4 blockade with ipilimumab were patients who had chemo-refractory metastatic non-small-cell lung cancer. The TCR was taken from a human donor with non-small cell lung cancer whose response to radiotherapy plus ipilimumab could not be evaluated. The rearrangement links TRBV29-1 to TRBJ2-3; no clear D. Specimen: peripheral blood, collected from a patient treated with radiotherapy plus ipilimumab. The CDR3 DNA reads as TGCAGCGTTGAAGATTCGGTAGATACGCAGTATTTT. Amino acid sequence: CSVEDSVDTQYF.